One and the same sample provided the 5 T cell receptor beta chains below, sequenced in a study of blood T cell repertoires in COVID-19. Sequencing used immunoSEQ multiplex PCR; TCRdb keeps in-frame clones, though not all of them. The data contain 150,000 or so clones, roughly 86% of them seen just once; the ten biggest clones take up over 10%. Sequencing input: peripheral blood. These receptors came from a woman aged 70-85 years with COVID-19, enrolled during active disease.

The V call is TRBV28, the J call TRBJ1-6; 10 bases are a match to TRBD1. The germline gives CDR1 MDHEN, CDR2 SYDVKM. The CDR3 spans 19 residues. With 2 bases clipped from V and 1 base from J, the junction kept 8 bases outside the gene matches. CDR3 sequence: CASSLGTGAVGSYNSPLHF. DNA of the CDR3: TGTGCCAGCAGTTTAGGGACAGGGGCAGTGGGGTCCTATAATTCACCCCTCCACTTT.

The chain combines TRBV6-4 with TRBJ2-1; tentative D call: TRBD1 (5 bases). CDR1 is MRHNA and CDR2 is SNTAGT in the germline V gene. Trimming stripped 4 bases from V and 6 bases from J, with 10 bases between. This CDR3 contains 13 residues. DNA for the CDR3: TGTGCCAGCAGTGTCGGTAGGGGCAATGAGCAGTTCTTC. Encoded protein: CASSVGRGNEQFF.

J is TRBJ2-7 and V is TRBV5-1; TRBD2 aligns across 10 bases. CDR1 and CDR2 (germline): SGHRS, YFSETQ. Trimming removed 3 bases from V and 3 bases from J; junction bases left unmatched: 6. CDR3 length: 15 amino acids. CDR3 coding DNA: TGCGCCAGCAGCTCGGCCGGGACTAGCGTCTACGAGCAGTACTTC. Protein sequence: CASSSAGTSVYEQYF.

CDR3 sequence (DNA): TGTGCCAGCAGCTTGGCAGGTGGCGGGCAGGCCTACGAGCAGTACTTC. Translated: CASSLAGGGQAYEQYF. This chain joins TRBV5-4 and TRBJ2-7, with D possibly TRBD2 on 5 matching bases. V was shortened by 0 bases and J by 2 bases, with 15 bases between the two germline ends. The germline V gene encodes CDR1 SGHNT and CDR2 YYREEE (reference sequence). The CDR3 extends over 16 amino acids.

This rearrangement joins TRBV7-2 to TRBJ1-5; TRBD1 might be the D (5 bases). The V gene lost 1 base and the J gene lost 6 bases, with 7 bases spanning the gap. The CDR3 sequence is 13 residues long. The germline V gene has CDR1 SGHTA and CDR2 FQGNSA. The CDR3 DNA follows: TGTGCCAGCAGCTTAGAGGGACTTCAGCCCCAGCATTTT. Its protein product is CASSLEGLQPQHF.